These 3 T cell receptor beta chains originate from one sample sequenced in a study of blood T cell repertoires in COVID-19. Here immunoSEQ multiplex PCR was the method, and the copy in TCRdb shows in-frame clones only, minus some. The sample has over 60,000 clones; about 88% are singletons. Sequenced material: peripheral blood. Every receptor here comes from a woman older than 75 with active or convalescent COVID-19.

The chain couples TRBV6-1 to TRBJ2-5, with D possibly being TRBD2 (5 bases). CDR3 length: 16 residues. Germline V gives CDR1 MNHNS, CDR2 SASEGT. V was pared by 3 bases and J by 2 bases, with 16 bases between. DNA for the CDR3: TGTGCCAGCAGTGATCAAGGTAGCGACTTTCAAGAGACCCAGTACTTC. Its protein is CASSDQGSDFQETQYF.

This sequence joins TRBV6-2 or TRBV6-3 and TRBJ1-5, with unresolved D. The CDR3 sequence is 20 residues long. Trimming removed 0 bases at V and 0 bases at J, with 21 bases between. Germline values: CDR1 MNHEY, CDR2 SVGEGT. The CDR3 DNA is TGTGCCAGCAGTTACTCAAGAGGGCCGCCACCAACCCGTAGCAATCAGCCCCAGCATTTT. Its protein is CASSYSRGPPPTRSNQPQHF.

V usage is TRBV5-5 and J usage is TRBJ1-5; perhaps TRBD1 as D (5 bases). V was cut by 2 bases and J by 7 bases, with 10 bases left in between. This CDR3 has 13 residues. Germline V gene data show CDR1 as SGHKS and CDR2 as YYEKEE (reference sequence). DNA of the CDR3: TGTGCCAGCAGCTTAGGGAGGGGACAGCCCCAGCATTTT. Residues: CASSLGRGQPQHF.